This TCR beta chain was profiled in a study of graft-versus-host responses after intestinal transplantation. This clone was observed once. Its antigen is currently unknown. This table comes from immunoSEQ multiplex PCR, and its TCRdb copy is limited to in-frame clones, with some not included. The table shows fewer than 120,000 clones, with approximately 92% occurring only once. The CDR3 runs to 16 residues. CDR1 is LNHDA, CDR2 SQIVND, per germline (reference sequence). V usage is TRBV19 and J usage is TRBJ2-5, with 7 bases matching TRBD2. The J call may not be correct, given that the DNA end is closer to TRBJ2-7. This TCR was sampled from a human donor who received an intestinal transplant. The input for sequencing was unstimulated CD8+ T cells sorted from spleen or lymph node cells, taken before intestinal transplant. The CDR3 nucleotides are TGTGCCAGTAGTATACTTTATTCGGGAGGAACCTACGAGCAGTACTTC. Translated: CASSILYSGGTYEQYF.